Listed here is a single TCR beta chain. The antigen is not known. The CDR3 covers 17 residues. Trimming cost V 1 base and J 4 bases, with 19 bases left between them. Germline V CDR1 and CDR2: ENHRY, SYGVKD. The sample belongs to a study of T cell responses to AZD1222 COVID-19 vaccine. Study-level findings and limits: In a largely white British group with more females than males, clonal diversity was possibly underestimated. Spike-wide coverage was observed for vaccine-associated CD4 TCRs, with dominant responses at 160-218 and 743-854.

Pooled together were second doses at about 4 or about 12 weeks. TCRdb's copy holds only in-frame clones and misses some; the assay was immunoSEQ multiplex PCR. The sample holds more than 150,000 clones, more than 90% seen once. This chain uses TRBV10-3 with TRBJ1-2; D is possibly TRBD1 (5 bases). The sample consisted of peripheral blood, taken 28 days after the second AZD1222 dose. The source of this sequence is an adult who received the AZD1222 COVID-19 vaccine. CDR3 DNA: TGTGCCATCAGTGAGTGGCAGGGATCCCTTAGTAGCTATGGCTACACCTTC. This sequence encodes CAISEWQGSLSSYGYTF.